This TCR beta chain was sequenced in a study of OX40 agonist ivuxolimab in advanced cancers. The overall study: Participants averaged 60 years of age (range about 23 to 80) and were around 80% male.

Study-level findings and limits: Clonal expansion was among the lowest in partial responders at 0.1-3.0 mg/kg, especially CD8+.

As for this clone: The antigen is unknown.

Peripheral blood came from all dose cohorts at three timepoints. V trimming: 1 base; J trimming: 4 bases; junction bases outside the gene matches: 11. Germline V CDR1 and CDR2: MNHNS, SASEGT. The CDR3 runs 18 residues. Here immunoSEQ multiplex PCR was the method, and the copy in TCRdb shows in-frame clones only, minus some. The sample lists more than 55,000 clones; 79% were seen once. The sequence derives from an adult with an advanced solid tumor such as melanoma, head and neck, liver or kidney cancer. This chain uses TRBV6-1 with TRBJ1-4, with 8 bases identical to TRBD1. The material was CD4+ or CD8+ T cells sorted from blood, obtained in a trial of the OX40 agonist ivuxolimab. CDR3 sequence: CASSEELLTGAHNEKLFF. CDR3 coding DNA: TGTGCCAGCAGTGAAGAGCTCTTGACAGGGGCCCATAATGAAAAACTGTTTTTT.